Listed here is a single TCR beta chain. The germline V gene encodes CDR1 LGHDT and CDR2 YNNKEL (reference sequence). V gave up 5 bases and J gave up 8 bases, with 21 bases separating them. This CDR3 is 15 amino acids long. The source of the sample is a study of blood T cell repertoires in COVID-19. Whole-study context: Material from acute and convalescent COVID-19 was sourced from the United States, Italy and Spain. T cells, B-cell-depleted T cells, or PBMCs supplied cDNA or gDNA.

Authors' methods: Reference gene primer amplification gave estimated nucleated cell counts. Sequencing used immunoSEQ multiplex PCR; TCRdb keeps in-frame clones, though not all of them. V, J and clone size are taken as reported in that table, and D and trimming were inferred from the DNA itself. The sample yields more than 35,000 clones, roughly nine tenths seen once. This chain uses TRBV3-1 (or the pseudogene TRBV3-2) with TRBJ1-2; no definite D call. Sequenced material: peripheral blood. The receptor comes from a man in his thirties or forties with active or convalescent COVID-19. The CDR3 region has the DNA TGTGCCAGCAGCACGCACCCGGGAGATAGAGGAGGCTACACCTTC. Translated: CASSTHPGDRGGYTF.